Shown below are 25 T cell receptor beta chains from a single sample sequenced in a study of shared clonotypes between healthy human individuals. CD8 cells classed as naive were CD45RO-negative and positively selected for CCR7, excluding terminally differentiated effector memory CD45RA+ cells. Here immunoSEQ multiplex PCR was the method, and the copy in TCRdb shows in-frame clones only, minus some. Here the sample spans around 2,100,000 clones, about 95% being singletons. Sequenced material: naive CD8+ T cells sorted from blood. These receptors originate from a man between 18 and 35 years old in good health.

The rearrangement joins TRBV9 to TRBJ2-3; 9 bases align to TRBD1. Germline CDR1 SGDLS, CDR2 YYNGEE. CDR3 length: 15 amino acids. Germline trimming cut 0 bases from V and 6 bases from J; bases unmatched to any gene: 5. The DNA of the CDR3 is TGTGCCAGCAGCGTAGATGAGACAGGGGGGGATACGCAGTATTTT. This sequence encodes CASSVDETGGDTQYF.

The chain recombines TRBV29-1 with TRBJ2-1; D is undetermined. V was shortened by 1 base and J by 0 bases, with 7 bases between the two germline ends. CDR1 is SQVTM, CDR2 ANQGSEA, per germline. This CDR3 is built from 14 residues. In DNA, the CDR3 is TGCAGCGTTGAAGCGGAATTCTCCTACAATGAGCAGTTCTTC. Translation gives CSVEAEFSYNEQFF.

The count of this clone is one. The rearrangement links TRBV13 to TRBJ2-3; unclear D gene. Germline CDR1 PRHDT, CDR2 FYEKMQ (reference sequence). V shed 3 bases and J shed 4 bases, with 5 bases lying between them. The CDR3 length is 12 residues. This CDR3 reads CASSFQADTQYF. CDR3 DNA sequence: TGTGCCAGCAGCTTCCAGGCAGATACGCAGTATTTT. Combining the CDR3 with reference TRBV13 and TRBJ2-3 gives the whole variable domain AAGVIQSPRHLIKEKRETATLKCYPIPRHDTVYWYQQGPGQDPQFLISFYEKMQSDKGSIPDRFSAQQFSDYHSELNMSSLELGDSALYFCASSFQADTQYFGPGTRLTVL.

The genes are TRBV5-6 and TRBJ2-1; 8 bases are shared with TRBD1. CDR1 is SGHDT, CDR2 YYEEEE, per germline. CDR3 length: 16 amino acids. V shed 4 bases and J 8 bases; nucleotides not matched to a gene: 14. The CDR3 is CASSNLSGGSPYEQFF. The CDR3 DNA follows: TGTGCCAGCAGCAATCTGTCAGGGGGCTCGCCTTATGAGCAGTTCTTC.

The chain employs TRBV13 and TRBJ2-1; D possibly corresponds to TRBD2 (5 bases). Germline CDR1 is PRHDT and CDR2 is FYEKMQ (reference sequence). The CDR3 sequence is 13 residues long. V lost 1 base to trimming and J lost 5 bases, with 6 bases between them. CDR3 region: CASSLVSDNEQFF. CDR3 in DNA: TGTGCCAGCAGCTTAGTTAGCGACAATGAGCAGTTCTTC.

The chain carries TRBV21-1 and TRBJ1-4. TRBV21-1 is given as a pseudogene. The CDR3 has 15 amino acids. For the CDR3, the DNA is TGTGCCGCGAATTGCCAGCGGGGGACTAATGAAAAACTGTTTTTT. It codes for CAANCQRGTNEKLFF.

J is TRBJ2-7 and V is TRBV15; the D gene is possibly TRBD1 (5 bases). The V end was cut by 6 bases, the J end by 2 bases, with 11 bases between. Per germline, CDR1 LNHNV and CDR2 YYDKDF (reference sequence). The CDR3 length is 13 residues. The CDR3 region is CATSLDTAYEQYF. The CDR3 nucleotides are TGTGCCACCAGTTTGGACACGGCCTACGAGCAGTACTTC.

The chain is built from TRBV9 and TRBJ2-3, with 7 nucleotides matching TRBD2. There are 16 residues in the CDR3. V lost 0 bases and J lost 3; bases outside the gene matches: 7. CDR1 is SGDLS and CDR2 is YYNGEE in the germline V gene. The DNA of the CDR3 is TGTGCCAGCAGCGTAGTAGACGGACTAGGGACAGATACGCAGTATTTT. Translation: CASSVVDGLGTDTQYF.

CDR3 nucleotides: TGTGCCAGCAGCCAAGGGGACAGGGTCCACGAGCAGTACTTC. This sequence encodes CASSQGDRVHEQYF. This chain joins TRBV4-2 and TRBJ2-7; 9 bases line up with TRBD1. With V trimmed by 1 base and J by 5 bases, 3 bases remained unmatched. The CDR3 runs to 14 residues. Germline-derived CDR1 and CDR2 are LGHNA and YNFKEQ.

This rearrangement joins TRBV27 to TRBJ2-7; D gene uncertain. Trimming took 5 bases from V and 0 from J, leaving 8 bases between them. The germline V gene has CDR1 MNHEY and CDR2 SMNVEV (reference sequence). This CDR3 region has 13 residues. CDR3 protein: CASSPRASYEQYF. CDR3 nucleotides: TGTGCCAGCAGTCCCCGGGCCTCCTACGAGCAGTACTTC.

A note on this clone: The same CDR3 also results from other DNA sequences found in this sample. The gene calls are TRBV13 and TRBJ2-1, with TRBD2 as a possible D gene (5 bases). V was cut by 0 bases and J by 5 bases, with 8 bases left in between. Germline V gene sequence: CDR1 PRHDT, CDR2 FYEKMQ (reference sequence). The CDR3 sequence is 14 residues long. The CDR3 sequence is CASSLGTRNNEQFF. The CDR3 DNA sequence: TGTGCCAGCAGCTTAGGTACTAGAAACAATGAGCAGTTCTTC.

The rearrangement uses TRBV5-4 and TRBJ2-5; 7 bases are a match to TRBD2. V lost 1 base and J lost 5; bases outside the gene matches: 14. Germline V CDR1 and CDR2: SGHNT, YYREEE (reference sequence). The CDR3 is 17 amino acids. The CDR3, as DNA: TGTGCCAGCAGCTTGTGGGGTCCGGCGGGAGAATGGGAGACCCAGTACTTC. It yields the protein CASSLWGPAGEWETQYF.

This clone was seen a single time. The chain carries TRBV4-3 and TRBJ2-7; 9 bases are shared with TRBD2. The CDR3 spans 17 residues. V shed 0 bases, J shed 7 bases, and the junction held 13 bases outside the gene matches. Per the germline V gene, CDR1 is LGHNA and CDR2 is YSLEER. DNA for the CDR3: TGCGCCAGCAGCCAAGATTATGCGCGGGAGGGCCCTCGGGAGCAGTACTTC. It is translated as CASSQDYAREGPREQYF.

As to this clone: Other DNA sequences in this sample translate to the same CDR3. V is TRBV6-5 and J is TRBJ2-1, with 7 positions matching TRBD2. The germline V gene has CDR1 MNHEY and CDR2 SVGAGI. After removal of 2 bases from V and 0 bases from J, the junction contained 1 base not matched to a gene. The CDR3 contains 15 residues. CDR3 residues: CASSYSGTSYNEQFF. The CDR3 coding sequence is TGTGCCAGCAGTTACAGCGGGACCTCCTACAATGAGCAGTTCTTC.

The V call is TRBV5-5, the J call TRBJ2-7; 9 bases align to TRBD1. The CDR3 is 14 residues long. Germline CDR1 reads SGHKS; CDR2 reads YYEKEE (reference sequence). The junction had 4 bases not matched to a gene; V was cut back by 0 bases and J by 6 bases. CDR3 amino acids: CASSLGTGVPEQYF. Written as DNA, the CDR3 is TGTGCCAGCAGCTTGGGGACAGGGGTTCCCGAGCAGTACTTC.

In nucleotides, the CDR3 is TGTGCCAGCAGTGAAGAGCGCACGAACACCGGGGAGCTGTTTTTT. Encoded protein: CASSEERTNTGELFF. The rearrangement links TRBV25-1 to TRBJ2-2; D gene unclear. V was trimmed by 2 bases and J by 0 bases, leaving 7 bases between them. The germline V gene has CDR1 MGHDK and CDR2 SYGVNS. The CDR3 contains 15 residues.

The V call is TRBV13, the J call TRBJ2-5; 9 bases are shared with TRBD1. This CDR3 contains 18 residues. V trimming: 2 bases; J trimming: 5 bases; junction bases outside the gene matches: 15. Germline CDR1 and CDR2: PRHDT and FYEKMQ (reference sequence). CDR3 sequence: CASSLKEFGFGQGETQYF. The CDR3 DNA follows: TGTGCCAGCAGCTTAAAGGAATTTGGTTTTGGACAGGGGGAGACCCAGTACTTC. Supplemented by reference TRBV13 and TRBJ2-5, the full variable domain reads AAGVIQSPRHLIKEKRETATLKCYPIPRHDTVYWYQQGPGQDPQFLISFYEKMQSDKGSIPDRFSAQQFSDYHSELNMSSLELGDSALYFCASSLKEFGFGQGETQYFGPGTRLLVL.

The chain employs TRBV28 and TRBJ1-6; 10 bases map to TRBD1. Germline CDR1 is MDHEN and CDR2 is SYDVKM. The CDR3 is 16 residues long. J gave up 4 bases and V 7 bases, and 7 bases lay outside the gene matches. The chain's CDR3 is CASTPGQGGYNSPLHF. CDR3 bases: TGTGCCAGCACCCCAGGACAGGGGGGATATAATTCACCCCTCCACTTT.

Concerning this clone: The same CDR3 arises from other DNA sequences in this sample as well. The chain combines TRBV29-1 with TRBJ2-5; D gene ambiguous. The CDR3 has 11 amino acids. V was pared by 6 bases and J by 2 bases, with 7 bases between. CDR1 and CDR2 from the germline V gene are SQVTM and ANQGSEA. The CDR3 reads CSVVGQETQYF. The CDR3 bases are TGCAGCGTGGTGGGGCAAGAGACCCAGTACTTC.

For the CDR3, the DNA is TGTGCCAGCAGTCGTAGCGGGAATTCCAACGAGCAGTACTTC. Translation: CASSRSGNSNEQYF. The chain has TRBV2 and TRBJ2-7, with TRBD2 matching 8 bases. V lost 5 bases and J lost 5; bases outside the gene matches: 8. The CDR3 length is 14 residues. Germline CDR1 reads SNHLY; CDR2 reads FYNNEI.

The chain has TRBV7-9 and TRBJ2-5; D gene uncertain. This CDR3 spans 18 amino acids. Between the trimmed V and J ends, which lost 1 base and 0 bases, there was a span of 18 bases. CDR1 SEHNR and CDR2 FQNEAQ come from the germline V gene (reference sequence). The CDR3 loop is CASSLVWAVAEYQETQYF. For the CDR3, the DNA is TGTGCCAGCAGCTTAGTTTGGGCGGTAGCAGAGTACCAAGAGACCCAGTACTTC.

The V call is TRBV28, the J call TRBJ2-5; no definite D call. Germline values: CDR1 MDHEN, CDR2 SYDVKM. The CDR3 runs 15 residues. V lost 5 bases and J lost 4, with 17 bases in between. Here the CDR3 reads CASSPRTALGETQYF. CDR3 nucleotides: TGTGCCAGCAGTCCCCGAACCGCTCTGGGAGAGACCCAGTACTTC.

The CDR3 DNA reads TGTGCCAGCAGCGCGACCGGGACTAGCGGGGGGGCTGGCTACAATGAGCAGTTCTTC. The encoded protein is CASSATGTSGGAGYNEQFF. V usage is TRBV9 and J usage is TRBJ2-1; 16 bases align to TRBD2. J lost 3 bases, V lost 3 bases, and 9 bases had no gene match. This CDR3 contains 19 residues. Germline V gene lookup returns CDR1 SGDLS and CDR2 YYNGEE.

The V and J genes are TRBV7-9 and TRBJ2-7, with D possibly TRBD2 on 5 matching bases. V shed 5 bases and J shed 3 bases, with 20 bases lying between them. Germline V lookup: CDR1 SEHNR, CDR2 FQNEAQ (reference sequence). The CDR3 loop spans 16 amino acids. In DNA, the CDR3 is TGTGCCAGCAGCCCGGGCCCAGCGGTTTCCTTCTACGAGCAGTACTTC. Its translation is CASSPGPAVSFYEQYF.

The chain recombines TRBV11-2 with TRBJ2-2; 7 bases fit TRBD2. J gave up 6 bases and V 6 bases, and 7 bases lay outside the gene matches. The length of the CDR3 is 14 residues. Germline V gene sequence: CDR1 SGHAT, CDR2 FQNNGV. The CDR3 spells CASSPGLTPGELFF. CDR3 DNA sequence: TGTGCCAGCAGTCCGGGACTAACCCCCGGGGAGCTGTTTTTT. Based on the CDR3 plus reference TRBV11-2 and TRBJ2-2, the full variable domain is EAGVAQSPRYKIIEKRQSVAFWCNPISGHATLYWYQQILGQGPKLLIQFQNNGVVDDSQLPKDRFSAERLKGVDSTLKIQPAKLEDSAVYLCASSPGLTPGELFFGEGSRLTVL.